Sequencing of this T cell receptor (beta chain) was carried out in a study of OX40 agonist ivuxolimab in advanced cancers. About the research overall: Three patients, one with hepatocellular carcinoma and two with cutaneous melanoma, responded partially.

Germline V gene lookup returns CDR1 GTSNPN and CDR2 SVGIG (reference sequence). The CDR3 extends over 18 amino acids. V shed 1 base and J 7 bases; nucleotides not matched to a gene: 16. Clones were sequenced by immunoSEQ multiplex PCR, and TCRdb holds only the in-frame ones, with some missing. The sample lists 55,000 to 80,000 clones, around 81% occurring once. Overall study findings and caveats: Normalized expansion of T-cell clones was also low for some nonresponders.

A word on this clone: What it binds is unknown.

The clonotype was recovered from an adult with an advanced solid tumor such as melanoma, head and neck, liver or kidney cancer. The starting material was CD4+ or CD8+ T cells sorted from blood, obtained in a trial of the OX40 agonist ivuxolimab. V gene TRBV30 combines with J gene TRBJ1-6; TRBD1 aligns across 7 bases. CDR3 bases: TGTGCCTGGAGTGCTAGGGGATCCGGGACAGCGCTGAATTCACCCCTCCACTTT. Translation: CAWSARGSGTALNSPLHF.